This T cell receptor (beta chain) was documented in a study of shared clonotypes between healthy human individuals. The overall study: Contributing individuals were a couple of females and three males aged 18 to 49. Regarding the study as a whole: Sampling covered nothing but blood. Tissue TCR repertoires likely differ from those found in blood.

Notes on this clone: What it recognizes is unknown.

The CDR3 has 16 residues. Trimming removed 4 bases from V and 6 bases from J, with 19 bases in between. The germline CDR1 and CDR2 sequences are SGDLS and YYNGEE. The deep-level immunoSEQ assay was used. TCRdb's copy holds only in-frame clones and misses some; the assay was immunoSEQ multiplex PCR. Among approximately 500,000 clones listed, 75% to 80% were seen once. This sequence originates from a woman aged 40 to 50 in good health. Some clones in this sample may be carry-over from other donors' samples. Sequenced material: PBMCs. V and J are TRBV9 and TRBJ2-2; D may be TRBD1 or TRBD2 (5 bases each). The CDR3 loop reads CASSPGQGHVAGELFF. CDR3 nucleotides: TGTGCCAGCAGCCCGGGGCAGGGTCACGTCGCCGGGGAGCTGTTTTTT.